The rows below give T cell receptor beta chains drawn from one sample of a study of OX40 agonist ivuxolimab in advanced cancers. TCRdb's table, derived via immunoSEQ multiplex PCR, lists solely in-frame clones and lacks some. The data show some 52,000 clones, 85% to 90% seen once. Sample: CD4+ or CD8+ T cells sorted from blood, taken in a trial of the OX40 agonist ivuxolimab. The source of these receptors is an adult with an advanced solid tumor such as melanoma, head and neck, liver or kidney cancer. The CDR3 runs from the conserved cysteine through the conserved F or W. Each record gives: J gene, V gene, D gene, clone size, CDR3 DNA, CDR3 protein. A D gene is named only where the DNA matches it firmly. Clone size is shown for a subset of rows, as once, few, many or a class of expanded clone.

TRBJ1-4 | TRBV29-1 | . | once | TGCAGCGCCGAGGCAGATAATGAAAAACTGTTTTTT | CSAEADNEKLFF
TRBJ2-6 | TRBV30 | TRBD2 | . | TGTGCCTGGAGGGGGGGGGCTGGGGCCAACGTCCTGACTTTC | CAWRGGAGANVLTF
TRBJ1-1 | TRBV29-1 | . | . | TGCAGCGTTGAAGGTTTGCGGCAGAACACTGAAGCTTTCTTT | CSVEGLRQNTEAFF
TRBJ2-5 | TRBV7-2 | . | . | TGTGCCAGCTGTGAAGAGACCCAGTACTTC | CASCEETQYF
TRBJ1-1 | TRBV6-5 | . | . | TGTGCCAGCAGTTACTCGATATCCGGGAACACTGAAGCTTTCTTT | CASSYSISGNTEAFF
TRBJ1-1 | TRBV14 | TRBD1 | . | TGTGCCAGCAGCCCTTGGACAGGGGGCTGGGGCACTGAAGCTTTCTTT | CASSPWTGGWGTEAFF
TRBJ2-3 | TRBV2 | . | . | TGTGCCAGCATGCGGTGGGGAAGCACAGATACGCAGTATTTT | CASMRWGSTDTQYF
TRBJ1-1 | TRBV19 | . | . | TGTGCCAGTAGTATTTTTGGGGGGGCGGCTGAAGCTTTCTTT | CASSIFGGAAEAFF
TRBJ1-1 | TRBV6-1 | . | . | TGTGCCAGCAGTGAGGGGGGAGGGGTTGGAGCTTTCTTT | CASSEGGGVGAFF
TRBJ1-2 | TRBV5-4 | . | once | TGTGCCAGCAGCTTTGAACGGCGGACTGGCTACACCTTC | CASSFERRTGYTF
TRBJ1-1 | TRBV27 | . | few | TGTGCCAGCAGTTCCGGAGGTTTCGGGGCTGAAGCTTTCTTT | CASSSGGFGAEAFF
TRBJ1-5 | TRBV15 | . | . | TGTGCCACCAGCAGCGGGTCGCTCAATCAGCCCCAGCATTTT | CATSSGSLNQPQHF
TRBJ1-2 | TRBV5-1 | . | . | TGCGCCAGCTGGGATCTTACCGGGTCTAGAAATGGCTACACCTTC | CASWDLTGSRNGYTF
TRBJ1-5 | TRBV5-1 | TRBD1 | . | TGCGCCAGCAGCTCGCAGGGGGGCTTCAATCAGCCCCAGCATTTT | CASSSQGGFNQPQHF
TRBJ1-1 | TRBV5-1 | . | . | TGCGCCAGCAGCGTGGGTTTTGACGGCACTGAAGCTTTCTTT | CASSVGFDGTEAFF
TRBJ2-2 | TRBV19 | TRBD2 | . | TGTGCCAGTACATCCGCGGGGGGCAACACCGGGGAGCTGTTTTTT | CASTSAGGNTGELFF
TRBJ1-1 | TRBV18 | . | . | TGTGCCAGCTCACCCCCGTGGGGCGTGAACACTGAAGCTTTCTTT | CASSPPWGVNTEAFF
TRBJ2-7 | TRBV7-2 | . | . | TGTGCCAGCACCTCCGGAGGGGGGATCTACGAGCAGTACTTC | CASTSGGGIYEQYF